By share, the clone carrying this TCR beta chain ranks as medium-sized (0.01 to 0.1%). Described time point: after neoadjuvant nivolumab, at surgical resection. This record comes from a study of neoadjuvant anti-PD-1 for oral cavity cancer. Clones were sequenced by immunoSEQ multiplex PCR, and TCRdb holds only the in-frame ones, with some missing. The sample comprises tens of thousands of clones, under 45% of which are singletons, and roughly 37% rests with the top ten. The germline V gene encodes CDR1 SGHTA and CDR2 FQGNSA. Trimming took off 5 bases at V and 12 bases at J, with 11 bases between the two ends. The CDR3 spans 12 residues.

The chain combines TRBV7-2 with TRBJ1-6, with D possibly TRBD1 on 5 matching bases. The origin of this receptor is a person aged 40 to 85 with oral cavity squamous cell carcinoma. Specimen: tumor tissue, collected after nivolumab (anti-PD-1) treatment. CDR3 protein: CASSPGVRPLHF. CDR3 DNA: TGTGCCAGCAGCCCGGGGGTTCGACCCCTCCACTTT.